These T cell receptor beta chains were read from a single sample in a study of OX40 agonist ivuxolimab in advanced cancers. Sequencing was performed with immunoSEQ multiplex PCR; in TCRdb, only in-frame clones are kept and a portion is missing. Of around 74,000 clones listed, approximately 84% are singletons. The material sequenced was CD4+ or CD8+ T cells sorted from blood, taken in a trial of the OX40 agonist ivuxolimab. The receptors shown here come from an adult with an advanced solid tumor such as melanoma, head and neck, liver or kidney cancer. Each CDR3 is given with its conserved first and last residue. D genes are given only for firm matches. Expanded clones get a size class; other rows say once, few or many, or leave the size out.

>14|.|TRBJ1-1|TRBD1|TRBV18
CASSPGDSRLEAFF
TGTGCCAGCTCACCAGGGGACAGCCGACTTGAAGCTTTCTTT
>14|.|TRBJ1-5|.|TRBV6-5
CASRKTARGQPQHF
TGTGCCAGCAGGAAGACAGCCAGAGGCCAGCCCCAGCATTTT
>15|.|TRBJ2-1|TRBD2|TRBV6-5
CASSPGSGGDREQFF
TGTGCCAGCAGTCCCGGCAGCGGGGGGGATCGTGAGCAGTTCTTC
>14|.|TRBJ1-1|.|TRBV4-2
CASSQDPQLTEAFF
TGTGCCAGCAGCCAAGATCCGCAACTGACTGAAGCTTTCTTT
>16|once|TRBJ1-1|.|TRBV28
CASSTQGRGMNTEAFF
TGTGCCAGCAGTACACAGGGTAGAGGAATGAACACTGAAGCTTTCTTT
>14|.|TRBJ1-6|.|TRBV28
CASSLVQGNSPLHF
TGTGCCAGCAGTTTGGTCCAGGGGAATTCACCCCTCCACTTT
>15|.|TRBJ1-2|.|TRBV9
CASSPADSSLGGYTF
TGTGCCAGCAGCCCCGCGGACAGTTCATTAGGGGGCTACACCTTC
>16|.|TRBJ2-3|TRBD1|TRBV25-1
CASSERWTGDADTQYF
TGTGCCAGCAGTGAACGTTGGACAGGGGATGCCGATACGCAGTATTTT
>18|.|TRBJ2-3|.|TRBV4-3
CASSQEFALRSSTDTQYF
TGCGCCAGCAGCCAAGAATTTGCCCTTCGATCTAGCACAGATACGCAGTATTTT
>14|.|TRBJ2-7|TRBD1|TRBV28
CASSTPGQGLEQYF
TGTGCCAGCAGTACCCCGGGACAGGGACTCGAGCAGTACTTC
>14|once|TRBJ1-1|.|TRBV18
CASSPPSGATEAFF
TGTGCCAGCTCACCCCCGTCCGGGGCCACTGAAGCTTTCTTT
>15|.|TRBJ1-2|TRBD1|TRBV6-5
CASSYSGTGQYGYTF
TGTGCCAGCAGTTACTCCGGGACAGGCCAATATGGCTACACCTTC
>14|.|TRBJ1-1|.|TRBV19
CASTLGADHTEAFF
TGTGCCAGTACCCTAGGGGCAGATCACACTGAAGCTTTCTTT
>15|.|TRBJ1-3|.|TRBV28
CASSPGGGQGNTIYF
TGTGCCAGCAGTCCAGGAGGGGGGCAAGGAAACACCATATATTTT
>15|.|TRBJ2-2|TRBD2|TRBV7-7
CASSFAGRDAGELFF
TGTGCCAGCAGCTTCGCAGGGAGGGACGCCGGGGAGCTGTTTTTT
>12|.|TRBJ2-5|.|TRBV25-1
CASARVKETQYF
TGTGCCAGCGCCCGGGTGAAAGAGACCCAGTACTTC
>14|.|TRBJ2-2|TRBD2|TRBV7-6
CASQELASTGELFF
TGTGCCAGCCAGGAACTAGCGTCCACCGGGGAGCTGTTTTTT
>13|.|TRBJ1-5|.|TRBV7-2
CASSPDPDQPQHF
TGTGCCAGCAGCCCCGACCCAGATCAGCCCCAGCATTTT
>15|.|TRBJ1-2|.|TRBV28
CASSSDGEANYGYTF
TGTGCCAGCAGTTCGGACGGAGAAGCTAACTATGGCTACACCTTC
>15|.|TRBJ2-1|.|TRBV2
CASRRMGSINNEQFF
TGTGCCAGCCGGAGAATGGGCAGTATTAACAATGAGCAGTTCTTC
>13|.|TRBJ1-2|.|TRBV7-2
CASSLGGLYGYTF
TGTGCCAGCAGCTTAGGAGGGCTCTATGGCTACACCTTC
>16|.|TRBJ1-6|TRBD1|TRBV18
CASSSQTGVYNSPLHF
TGTGCCAGCTCATCTCAGACAGGGGTCTATAATTCACCCCTCCACTTT
>15|.|TRBJ2-3|TRBD1|TRBV30
CAWSVGGVGTDTQYF
TGTGCCTGGTCGGTAGGGGGCGTCGGCACAGATACGCAGTATTTT
>15|.|TRBJ1-2|.|TRBV15
CATSRGTGSLDGYTF
TGTGCCACCAGCAGAGGAACAGGGTCCTTGGATGGCTACACCTTC
>13|.|TRBJ1-2|.|TRBV28
CASIRDTAYGYTF
TGTGCCAGCATTCGGGACACGGCCTATGGCTACACCTTC
>16|.|TRBJ1-4|.|TRBV4-3
CASSQGRVRGNEKLFF
TGCGCCAGCAGCCAAGGAAGAGTCCGAGGGAATGAAAAACTGTTTTTT
>18|.|TRBJ1-4|.|TRBV13
CASRRTGIRTTTNEKLFF
TGTGCCAGCAGACGGACCGGGATACGAACTACAACTAATGAAAAACTGTTTTTT
>12|.|TRBJ1-1|.|TRBV6-1
CASSVLNTEAFF
TGTGCCAGCAGCGTTCTTAACACTGAAGCTTTCTTT
>17|.|TRBJ2-2|TRBD2|TRBV19
CASSKGTSGGLTGELFF
TGTGCCAGTAGTAAGGGGACTAGCGGGGGGCTCACCGGGGAGCTGTTTTTT
>15|.|TRBJ1-5|.|TRBV11-2
CASSSQGGRDQPQHF
TGTGCCAGCAGCTCGCAGGGCGGGCGGGACCAGCCCCAGCATTTT
>17|.|TRBJ1-1|.|TRBV30
CAWSVTGKTMMNTEAFF
TGTGCCTGGAGTGTTACAGGGAAAACGATGATGAACACTGAAGCTTTCTTT
>14|.|TRBJ2-1|.|TRBV15
CATSRHQAYNEQFF
TGTGCCACCAGCCGTCACCAGGCTTACAATGAGCAGTTCTTC
>16|.|TRBJ2-2|.|TRBV5-6
CASSYARMTNTGELFF
TGTGCCAGCAGCTACGCCAGAATGACGAACACCGGGGAGCTGTTTTTT
>13|.|TRBJ2-5|TRBD1|TRBV9
CASSVTGKETQYF
TGTGCCAGCAGCGTGACAGGGAAAGAGACCCAGTACTTC
>15|.|TRBJ1-1|TRBD1|TRBV4-1
CASSQRWGQGTEAFF
TGCGCCAGCAGCCAACGATGGGGACAGGGCACTGAAGCTTTCTTT
>11|.|TRBJ1-1|.|TRBV6-5
CASSELREAFF
TGTGCCAGCAGTGAACTAAGGGAAGCTTTCTTT
>13|.|TRBJ1-2|.|TRBV19
CASSIDSLYGYTF
TGTGCCAGTAGTATCGACAGCCTCTATGGCTACACCTTC
>16|.|TRBJ1-3|.|TRBV28
CASSLVQGPSGNTIYF
TGTGCCAGCAGTTTAGTCCAGGGACCTTCTGGAAACACCATATATTTT
>14|.|TRBJ2-1|TRBD2|TRBV14
CASSRREVWMEQFF
TGTGCCAGCAGCCGTCGGGAGGTTTGGATGGAGCAGTTCTTC
>15|.|TRBJ2-7|TRBD2|TRBV9
CASSVELAGRYEQYF
TGTGCCAGCAGCGTAGAACTAGCGGGAAGGTACGAGCAGTACTTC
>13|.|TRBJ1-4|.|TRBV7-2
CASSPRPNEKLFF
TGTGCCAGCAGCCCGCGTCCGAATGAAAAACTGTTTTTT
>15|.|TRBJ2-1|TRBD2|TRBV28
CASSLEGLAGGEQFF
TGTGCCAGCAGTTTGGAAGGACTAGCGGGAGGTGAGCAGTTCTTC
>14|.|TRBJ2-3|.|TRBV2
CASKTVVLTDTQYF
TGTGCCAGCAAGACGGTAGTCCTCACAGATACGCAGTATTTT
>16|.|TRBJ2-3|TRBD1|TRBV7-9
CASSLGGQGAGDTQYF
TGTGCCAGCAGCTTAGGGGGACAGGGGGCAGGAGATACGCAGTATTTT
>14|.|TRBJ2-7|.|TRBV5-1
CASSLGGPYYEQYF
TGCGCCAGCAGCTTGGGGGGACCGTACTACGAGCAGTACTTC
>14|once|TRBJ1-2|TRBD1|TRBV7-2
CASSSRTGGKGYTF
TGTGCCAGCAGCTCAAGGACAGGGGGCAAGGGCTACACCTTC
>16|.|TRBJ2-2|TRBD1|TRBV2
CASRVTAGGLGGELFF
TGTGCCAGCAGAGTAACCGCAGGGGGCTTAGGCGGGGAGCTGTTTTTT
>15|.|TRBJ2-7|.|TRBV11-2
CASSLRMRDSYEQYF
TGTGCCAGCAGCTTAAGGATGCGAGACTCCTACGAGCAGTACTTC
>16|.|TRBJ2-7|.|TRBV7-9
CASSNYLSGSSYEQYF
TGTGCCAGCAGCAATTACCTTAGCGGTAGCTCCTACGAGCAGTACTTC
>14|once|TRBJ2-2|.|TRBV19
CASSIDRASGELFF
TGTGCCAGTAGTATAGACAGGGCCAGCGGGGAGCTGTTTTTT
>13|.|TRBJ2-7|.|TRBV23-1
CALQDDSEREQYF
TGCGCCCTACAGGACGACAGCGAAAGGGAGCAGTACTTC
>13|.|TRBJ1-2|.|TRBV7-3
CASSSYLKIGYTF
TGTGCCAGCAGCTCTTACCTGAAAATTGGCTACACCTTC
>15|.|TRBJ2-1|TRBD2|TRBV19
CASSSGGRGYNEQFF
TGTGCCAGTAGTAGTGGCGGGAGGGGATACAATGAGCAGTTCTTC
>13|.|TRBJ1-5|.|TRBV19
CAASPGGNQPQHF
TGTGCCGCGTCTCCAGGGGGCAATCAGCCCCAGCATTTT
>17|.|TRBJ1-3|.|TRBV5-4
CASSWGGGTISGNTIYF
TGTGCCAGCAGCTGGGGAGGTGGCACCATCTCTGGAAACACCATATATTTT
>13|.|TRBJ1-2|.|TRBV6-6
CASSYRDGYGYTF
TGTGCCAGCAGTTACAGGGACGGCTATGGCTACACCTTC
>15|.|TRBJ2-3|.|TRBV10-3
CAINEQGVGGDTQYF
TGTGCCATCAACGAACAGGGAGTAGGGGGAGATACGCAGTATTTT
>13|.|TRBJ1-5|.|TRBV19
CASTRVGDQPQHF
TGTGCCAGTACTAGGGTCGGGGATCAGCCCCAGCATTTT
>14|.|TRBJ1-5|TRBD1|TRBV6-1
CASGTGDRNQPQHF
TGTGCCAGCGGTACAGGGGATCGCAATCAGCCCCAGCATTTT
>14|.|TRBJ1-2|.|TRBV28
CASRLHAGVGGYTF
TGTGCCAGCAGACTCCACGCGGGGGTGGGCGGCTACACCTTC